The 32 T cell receptor beta chains reported below all come from one sample, sequenced in a study of blood T cells in healthy people across ages. Alongside a J-beta primer mix, a sample-barcoded 5' primer served in a second PCR lasting roughly 6 to 11 cycles. TCRdb processed the 5' RACE reads anew with MiXCR; each CDR3 protein has one entry. The sample consists of about 2 million distinct CDR3 sequences, roughly 49% of them appearing once. Sequencing used blood. The receptors were gathered from a woman in her thirties or forties in good health.

V and J are TRBV28 and TRBJ1-1, with D maybe TRBD1 (5 bases). Trimming removed 6 bases at V and 3 bases at J, with 17 bases between. In germline, CDR1 is MDHEN, CDR2 SYDVKM. The CDR3 sequence is 15 residues long. The CDR3 DNA reads TGTGCCAGCAGACCCGGGGCAGGAACCTACACTGAAGCTTTCTTT. The encoded protein is CASRPGAGTYTEAFF.

The genes are TRBV24-1 and TRBJ1-5; 7 bases match TRBD1. CDR1 is KGHDR and CDR2 is SFDVKD in the germline V gene. After removal of 4 bases from V and 4 bases from J, the junction contained 6 bases not matched to a gene. The CDR3 covers 15 residues. The CDR3 DNA sequence: TGTGCCACCAGTGACCGACAGGGCGCAAATCAGCCCCAGCATTTT. The encoded protein is CATSDRQGANQPQHF.

The chain recombines TRBV25-1 with TRBJ2-1; TRBD1 matches 9 bases. The J call may be in error: the DNA end matches TRBJ2-7 better. The CDR3 loop spans 16 amino acids. Germline V lookup: CDR1 MGHDK, CDR2 SYGVNS. CDR3 region: CASSELVWDRVYEQYF. Here the CDR3 DNA reads TGTGCCAGCAGTGAATTGGTATGGGACAGGGTCTACGAGCAGTACTTC.

This clonotype came up a few times. This sequence joins TRBV20-1 and TRBJ2-6; the D is unclear. The CDR3 consists of 16 residues. CDR1 is DFQATT and CDR2 is SNEGSKA in the germline V gene (reference sequence). Deletions cut 3 bases from V and 1 base from J, with 13 bases between. This CDR3 is CSASGRSSSGANVLTF. CDR3 DNA: TGCAGTGCTAGCGGCAGGTCGTCATCTGGGGCCAACGTCCTGACTTTC.

The chain employs TRBV15 and TRBJ1-5, with D tentatively TRBD1 (6 bases). CDR1 LNHNV and CDR2 YYDKDF come from the germline V gene (reference sequence). The CDR3 sequence is 14 residues long. The V end lost 3 bases, the J end lost 2 bases, and 8 bases lay between the germline ends. The DNA of the CDR3 is TGTGCCACCAGCAGCTACAGGGGCAATCAGCCCCAGCATTTT. It is translated as CATSSYRGNQPQHF. Using reference TRBV15 and TRBJ1-5 for the parts outside the CDR3, the full variable domain is DAMVIQNPRYQVTQFGKPVTLSCSQTLNHNVMYWYQQKSSQAPKLLFHYYDKDFNNEADTPDNFQSRRPNTSFCFLDIRSPGLGDTAMYLCATSSYRGNQPQHFGDGTRLSIL.

The chain has TRBV25-1 and TRBJ2-4; a possible D gene is TRBD1 (6 bases). The J call may be mistaken, given a closer DNA end match to TRBJ2-7. From germline, CDR1 is MGHDK and CDR2 SYGVNS. The CDR3 totals 14 residues. CDR3 region: CASSGRQASYEQYF. CDR3 sequence (DNA): TGTGCCAGCAGTGGGCGACAGGCCTCCTACGAGCAGTACTTC.

V usage is TRBV7-2 and J usage is TRBJ1-1, with TRBD1 identical over 8 bases. Germline-derived CDR1 and CDR2 are SGHTA and FQGNSA. V was pared by 1 base and J by 5 bases, with 12 bases of the junction left unmatched. This CDR3 region has 17 residues. CDR3 nucleotides: TGTGCCAGCAGCTTAGAAGGGGACAGGTTCAGGAAGACTGAAGCTTTCTTT. Protein product: CASSLEGDRFRKTEAFF.

The J gene is TRBJ2-3, the V gene TRBV6-2 or TRBV6-3; 8 bases are shared with TRBD1. The trim removed 7 bases at V and 5 bases at J, leaving 8 bases unmatched. CDR1 and CDR2 (germline): MNHEY, SVGEGT. This CDR3 is 14 amino acids long. The CDR3 reads CASNSDRVEDTQYF. CDR3 bases: TGTGCCAGCAACTCGGACAGGGTGGAAGATACGCAGTATTTT.

This clonotype was detected only a few times. V usage is TRBV7-2 and J usage is TRBJ2-7; D possibly uses TRBD1 or TRBD2 (5 bases each). The germline CDR1 and CDR2 sequences are SGHTA and FQGNSA. V dropped 7 bases and J dropped 4 bases, with 20 bases sitting between them. The CDR3 consists of 15 residues. CDR3 in amino acids: CASTPPWGSAYEQYF. The CDR3 DNA follows: TGTGCCAGCACCCCACCTTGGGGGAGCGCATACGAGCAGTACTTC.

The J gene is TRBJ2-7, the V gene TRBV14; the D call may be TRBD1 or TRBD2 (6 bases each). Germline values: CDR1 SGHDN, CDR2 FVKESK. CDR3 size: 19 residues. The ends were cut back, 1 base at V and 7 bases at J, with 29 bases in the middle. In nucleotides, the CDR3 is TGTGCCAGCAGCCAAGTCTTTATCGGGGGCCTCAGCTCCTACAATGAGCAGTACTTC. This translates into CASSQVFIGGLSSYNEQYF.

This clonotype has only a few counts. The chain is built from TRBV10-3 and TRBJ2-1; 8 nucleotides line up with TRBD2. The CDR3 contains 13 residues. The trim removed 6 bases at V and 7 bases at J, leaving 5 bases unmatched. CDR1 and CDR2 from the germline V gene are ENHRY and SYGVKD. CDR3 coding DNA: TGTGCCATCAGGGAGACGGGGGGGAATGAGCAGTTCTTC. Translated, it gives CAIRETGGNEQFF.

J is TRBJ2-1 and V is TRBV2, with D unresolved. V was clipped by 6 bases and J by 6 bases, with 15 bases between them. The CDR3 totals 14 residues. Germline V gene lookup returns CDR1 SNHLY and CDR2 FYNNEI. CDR3 coding DNA: TGTGCCAGCAGAAAAGTCAACTCCCCCAATGAGCAGTTCTTC. Translated: CASRKVNSPNEQFF.

This clonotype was observed a few times. The chain has TRBV20-1 and TRBJ2-7, with a possible D match to TRBD2 (6 bases). The J call is uncertain, as TRBJ2-5 better fits the DNA end. Germline V lookup: CDR1 DFQATT, CDR2 SNEGSKA (reference sequence). The CDR3 is made up of 11 amino acids. The CDR3 reads CSASGGKTQYF. The CDR3 region has the DNA TGCAGTGCTAGTGGAGGGAAGACCCAGTACTTC.

The chain's CDR3 is CSVYDGSYNSPLHF. The CDR3 bases are TGCAGTGTCTACGATGGCTCCTATAATTCACCCCTCCACTTT. The chain carries TRBV20-1 and TRBJ1-6; no firm D call. The V gene's germline CDR1 is DFQATT and CDR2 SNEGSKA (reference sequence). CDR3 length: 14 residues. Trimming left V 7 bases short and J 0 bases short, with 10 bases between.

The sample holds a few counts of this clonotype. The rearrangement links TRBV2 to TRBJ2-3; TRBD1 aligns across 11 bases. The CDR3 spans 15 residues. V was pared by 6 bases and J by 5 bases, with 7 bases of the junction left unmatched. Per germline, CDR1 SNHLY and CDR2 FYNNEI. CDR3 nucleotides: TGTGCCAGCAGGCACGGGACAGGGGGTCAAGATACGCAGTATTTT. Translation: CASRHGTGGQDTQYF.

This clonotype was seen more than once but under ten times. The chain employs TRBV7-2 and TRBJ1-6; D perhaps matches TRBD1 (6 bases). The CDR3 consists of 17 residues. V lost 0 bases and J 8 bases, leaving 17 bases between the germline ends. Germline-derived CDR1 and CDR2 are SGHTA and FQGNSA. DNA of the CDR3: TGTGCCAGCAGCTTAGCCGCCGGCGGGGGCGGGTATTCACCCCTCCACTTT. This gives the protein CASSLAAGGGGYSPLHF.

The rearrangement uses TRBV12-3 or TRBV12-4 and TRBJ1-4; 7 bases align to TRBD1. CDR3 length: 15 amino acids. The ends lost 1 base at V and 2 bases at J; junction bases unmatched: 1. The chain's CDR3 is CASSLVGQTNEKLFF. The CDR3 coding sequence is TGTGCCAGCAGTTTAGTGGGACAGACTAATGAAAAACTGTTTTTT.

The chain uses TRBV9 and TRBJ1-2, with TRBD1 as a possible D gene (6 bases). Germline V gene data show CDR1 as SGDLS and CDR2 as YYNGEE. The CDR3 spans 16 residues. The V gene lost 3 bases and the J gene lost 6 bases, with 21 bases spanning the gap. CDR3 loop: CASSGSAGGEGDGYTF. CDR3 DNA: TGTGCCAGCAGCGGCTCCGCTGGAGGGGAGGGGGATGGCTACACCTTC. The variable domain in full, completed from reference TRBV9 and TRBJ1-2, reads DSGVTQTPKHLITATGQRVTLRCSPRSGDLSVYWYQQSLDQGLQFLIQYYNGEERAKGNILERFSAQQFPDLHSELNLSSLELGDSALYFCASSGSAGGEGDGYTFGSGTRLTVV.

This clonotype was seen a few times. V and J are TRBV18 and TRBJ2-3; 7 bases are shared with TRBD2. J gave up 2 bases and V 4 bases, and 6 bases lay outside the gene matches. This CDR3 has 15 residues. Germline CDR1 and CDR2: KGHSH and LQKENI. The CDR3 DNA sequence: TGTGCCAGCTCACGATCCGGGACTACCACAGATACGCAGTATTTT. As protein: CASSRSGTTTDTQYF.

V and J are TRBV28 and TRBJ2-3, with TRBD1 matching 10 bases. This CDR3 comprises 14 residues. The J segment lost 6 bases and the V segment lost 3 bases, leaving 3 bases of the junction unmatched. Germline V gives CDR1 MDHEN, CDR2 SYDVKM. CDR3 sequence (DNA): TGTGCCAGCAGTTTGGACAGGGGGTGGGATACGCAGTATTTT. Its protein product is CASSLDRGWDTQYF. Drawing the rest from reference TRBV28 and TRBJ2-3, the complete variable domain is DVKVTQSSRYLVKRTGEKVFLECVQDMDHENMFWYRQDPGLGLRLIYFSYDVKMKEKGDIPEGYSVSREKKERFSLILESASTNQTSMYLCASSLDRGWDTQYFGPGTRLTVL.

The chain couples TRBV28 to TRBJ2-5, with 11 bases matching TRBD1. Trimming at V came to 4 bases and at J to 0 bases, leaving 7 bases not matched to a gene. Germline values: CDR1 MDHEN, CDR2 SYDVKM. CDR3 length: 17 residues. CDR3 in amino acids: CASSSLGQGAYQETQYF. The CDR3 DNA sequence: TGTGCCAGCAGTTCCTTAGGACAGGGGGCCTACCAAGAGACCCAGTACTTC.

In the case of this clonotype: One junction end does not reproduce the germline sequence, and a read error may be involved. This rearrangement joins TRBV20-1 to TRBJ2-7; possible D gene TRBD2, 6 bases. The CDR3 runs 15 residues. Germline V gene lookup returns CDR1 DFQATT and CDR2 SNEGSKA (reference sequence). The CDR3 nucleotides are TGCAGTGCCCCCGGCGGGGCCGGAGCAATCTACGAGCGGTACTTC. Its translation is CSAPGGAGAIYERYF.

This clonotype came up many times. The chain recombines TRBV4-3 with TRBJ2-1, with 8 bases matching TRBD1. The CDR3 runs to 16 residues. CDR1 is LGHNA and CDR2 is YSLEER in the germline V gene. J was trimmed by 8 bases and V by 0 bases; bases with no gene match: 9. CDR3 DNA: TGCGCCAGCAGCCAAGATGTAACAGGGGGAAGCGATGAGCAGTTCTTC. The encoded protein is CASSQDVTGGSDEQFF.

Only a few counts were recorded for this clonotype. The V and J genes are TRBV7-2 and TRBJ2-3; D perhaps matches TRBD1 (5 bases). Germline CDR1 SGHTA, CDR2 FQGNSA. V shed 2 bases and J shed 9 bases, with 15 bases lying between them. This CDR3 spans 14 amino acids. CDR3 in DNA: TGTGCCAGCAGCTTATCCCAGGGTATTAGAACGCAGTATTTT. The encoded protein is CASSLSQGIRTQYF.

The chain links TRBV12-3 or TRBV12-4 to TRBJ2-7; tentatively, D is TRBD2 (6 bases). CDR3 size: 14 residues. Trimming pared 3 bases from V and 2 bases from J, leaving 11 bases between. This CDR3 is CASSFRSGPYEQYF. As DNA, the CDR3 is TGTGCCAGCAGTTTTCGGAGCGGGCCCTACGAGCAGTACTTC.

The chain has TRBV4-3 and TRBJ1-5; D is perhaps TRBD1 (6 bases). V lost 5 bases and J lost 0, with 11 bases in between. There are 15 residues in the CDR3. Germline loops: CDR1 LGHNA, CDR2 YSLEER. CDR3 sequence reads: CASSTDRHSNQPQHF. The CDR3 DNA reads TGCGCCAGCAGCACAGACAGGCATAGCAATCAGCCCCAGCATTTT.

The chain combines TRBV4-1 with TRBJ1-4; D gene uncertain. Germline assignment: CDR1 MGHRA and CDR2 YSYEKL. The V gene lost 1 base and the J gene lost 4 bases, with 4 bases spanning the gap. The CDR3 is made up of 13 amino acids. The CDR3: CASSQVHNEKLFF. The CDR3, as DNA: TGCGCCAGCAGCCAAGTGCATAATGAAAAACTGTTTTTT.

This clonotype appeared a few times. CDR3 bases: TGCAGTGCTACCCCAGTAAGCGGGAAGTACAATGAGCAGTTCTTC. Protein: CSATPVSGKYNEQFF. V is TRBV20-1 and J is TRBJ2-1; 7 nucleotides agree with TRBD2. Germline CDR1 is DFQATT and CDR2 is SNEGSKA (reference sequence). V lost 4 bases, J lost 4 bases, and 10 bases stayed unmatched. This CDR3 comprises 15 residues.

V is TRBV3-1 and J is TRBJ2-4; D might be TRBD2 (6 bases). The CDR3 consists of 17 residues. Germline CDR1 LGHDT, CDR2 YNNKEL (reference sequence). Trimming cost V 1 base and J 0 bases, with 13 bases left between them. CDR3 sequence: CASSQVGGILAKNIQYF. Here the CDR3 DNA reads TGTGCCAGCAGCCAAGTAGGAGGGATACTAGCCAAAAACATTCAGTACTTC. Full variable domain (rest looked up from reference TRBV3-1 and TRBJ2-4): DTAVSQTPKYLVTQMGNDKSIKCEQNLGHDTMYWYKQDSKKFLKIMFSYNNKELIINETVPNRFSPKSPDKAHLNLHINSLELGDSAVYFCASSQVGGILAKNIQYFGAGTRLSVL.

This rearrangement joins TRBV11-3 to TRBJ2-1; a weak D match, TRBD1 (6 bases). V gave up 5 bases and J gave up 2 bases, with 13 bases separating them. The germline V gene encodes CDR1 SGHNT and CDR2 YENEEA. This CDR3 contains 15 residues. This CDR3 is CASSRRTDAYNEQFF. The CDR3 bases are TGTGCCAGCAGCCGCCGGACAGACGCCTACAATGAGCAGTTCTTC.

The chain recombines TRBV4-2 with TRBJ2-1, with TRBD1 as a possible D gene (5 bases). The CDR3 consists of 11 residues. Trimming took 5 bases from V and 9 from J, leaving 8 bases between them. Germline CDR1 is LGHNA and CDR2 is YNFKEQ. This CDR3 is CASSYQGEQFF. Written as DNA, the CDR3 is TGTGCCAGCAGCTATCAGGGTGAGCAGTTCTTC.

This clonotype was observed a single time. V usage is TRBV24-1 and J usage is TRBJ2-7; D not resolved. The length of the CDR3 is 13 residues. Germline-derived CDR1 and CDR2 are KGHDR and SFDVKD. Trimming took off 3 bases at V and 7 bases at J, with 12 bases between the two ends. CDR3 nucleotides: TGTGCCACCAGTGATCCCGGTTCTGTTGAGCAGTACTTC. It codes for CATSDPGSVEQYF.